A single sample gave rise to the 22 T cell receptor beta chains below, sequenced in a study of blood T cell repertoires in COVID-19. TCRdb keeps only in-frame clones here, not all; method: immunoSEQ multiplex PCR. The data hold approximately 50,000 clones, with 81% observed a single time. The specimen sequenced was peripheral blood. Every receptor here comes from a woman older than 75 with COVID-19, enrolled during active disease.

The V gene is TRBV18, the J gene TRBJ2-3, with TRBD2 matching over 12 bases. CDR1 is KGHSH and CDR2 is LQKENI in the germline V gene. The CDR3 extends over 16 amino acids. The V gene end was trimmed by 3 bases and the J gene end by 7 bases; junction bases not matched to a gene: 8. This chain's CDR3 is CASSPGLAGGPNTQYF. As DNA, the CDR3 is TGTGCCAGCTCACCTGGTCTAGCGGGAGGGCCCAATACGCAGTATTTT.

In its sample, this clone was seen many times. The chain combines TRBV28 with TRBJ1-2; TRBD1 matches 8 bases. Germline V gives CDR1 MDHEN, CDR2 SYDVKM. The CDR3 totals 14 residues. With V trimmed by 8 bases and J by 2 bases, 7 bases remained unmatched. The CDR3 here is CASVRQGMNYGYTF. CDR3 nucleotides: TGTGCCAGCGTTCGACAGGGGATGAACTATGGCTACACCTTC.

V is TRBV10-2 and J is TRBJ2-3; D possibly corresponds to TRBD2 (7 bases). V gave up 0 bases and J gave up 5 bases, with 21 bases separating them. This CDR3 is built from 18 residues. CDR1 is WSHSY, CDR2 SAAADI, per germline. The CDR3 sequence: CASSESSGGRGDLDTQYF. The CDR3 DNA reads as TGCGCCAGCAGTGAGTCGTCGGGGGGCAGAGGGGATTTAGATACGCAGTATTTT.

This chain's CDR3 is CASSDLGPQETQYF. The CDR3 nucleotides read TGTGCCAGCAGCGATCTGGGCCCACAAGAGACCCAGTACTTC. V gene TRBV9 combines with J gene TRBJ2-5; D remains ambiguous. This CDR3 spans 14 amino acids. Trimming removed 3 bases from V and 2 bases from J, with 11 bases in between. The V gene's germline CDR1 is SGDLS and CDR2 YYNGEE. Full variable domain (rest looked up from reference TRBV9 and TRBJ2-5): DSGVTQTPKHLITATGQRVTLRCSPRSGDLSVYWYQQSLDQGLQFLIQYYNGEERAKGNILERFSAQQFPDLHSELNLSSLELGDSALYFCASSDLGPQETQYFGPGTRLLVL.

The chain is built from TRBV12-3 or TRBV12-4 and TRBJ1-4; 9 nucleotides match TRBD1. This CDR3 has 13 residues. The V segment lost 6 bases and the J segment 6 bases; nucleotides outside the gene matches: 2. The CDR3: CASRGDRDEKLFF. CDR3 sequence (DNA): TGTGCCAGCAGGGGGGACAGGGATGAAAAACTGTTTTTT.

The rearrangement joins TRBV2 to TRBJ2-1, with 7 positions matching TRBD2. This CDR3 region has 15 residues. Germline values: CDR1 SNHLY, CDR2 FYNNEI. V shed 2 bases, J shed 8 bases, and the junction held 9 bases outside the gene matches. CDR3 DNA: TGTGCCAGCAGTGAACCCTGGACTAGTGTCGATGAGCAGTTCTTC. It yields the protein CASSEPWTSVDEQFF.

This sequence joins TRBV5-1 and TRBJ2-5; TRBD1 matches 8 bases. Germline loops: CDR1 SGHRS, CDR2 YFSETQ. The CDR3 covers 15 residues. J gave up 4 bases and V 7 bases, and 12 bases lay outside the gene matches. CDR3 coding DNA: TGCGCCAGCCGTACACCAGGGGGCTTGGGAGAGACCCAGTACTTC. It is translated as CASRTPGGLGETQYF.

The chain recombines TRBV7-9 with TRBJ1-2, with 11 positions matching TRBD1. The V and J ends lost 10 bases and 5 bases, in that order; junction bases with no gene match: 12. The CDR3 runs to 15 residues. CDR1 is SEHNR and CDR2 is FQNEAQ in the germline V gene (reference sequence). The CDR3: CATAGQGGYIYGYTF. CDR3 coding DNA: TGTGCCACCGCGGGACAGGGGGGGTATATTTATGGCTACACCTTC.

The J gene is TRBJ2-3, the V gene TRBV9; a possible D gene is TRBD1 (6 bases). Germline CDR1 reads SGDLS; CDR2 reads YYNGEE. Deletions cut 1 base from V and 3 bases from J, with 18 bases between. The CDR3 extends over 17 amino acids. The CDR3 DNA follows: TGTGCCAGCAGCGTAAGGCCCTGGGACACCTCAACAGATACGCAGTATTTT. As protein: CASSVRPWDTSTDTQYF.

This clone has only one observation. V and J are TRBV5-1 and TRBJ2-3; 9 positions match TRBD1. The CDR3 loop spans 15 amino acids. Germline CDR1 and CDR2: SGHRS and YFSETQ. V was clipped by 8 bases and J by 2 bases; unmatched bases: 9. The CDR3 protein is CASTRDRANTDTQYF. The CDR3 DNA reads TGCGCCAGTACGAGGGACAGGGCGAACACAGATACGCAGTATTTT.

The chain carries TRBV5-3 and TRBJ1-4; a weak D match, TRBD1 (6 bases). TRBV5-3 is an open reading frame, and its role is uncertain. This CDR3 is 16 amino acids long. V dropped 0 bases and J dropped 7 bases, with 16 bases sitting between them. The CDR3 protein is CARSLDQGGGCEKLFF. For the CDR3, the DNA is TGTGCCAGAAGCTTGGACCAAGGGGGGGGCTGTGAAAAACTGTTTTTT.

The chain employs TRBV19 and TRBJ1-2; D is uncertain. This CDR3 spans 12 amino acids. Between the trimmed V and J ends, which lost 3 bases and 3 bases, there was a span of 5 bases. The germline V gene encodes CDR1 LNHDA and CDR2 SQIVND (reference sequence). CDR3 protein: CASSIGDYGYTF. The DNA for the CDR3 is TGTGCCAGTAGTATCGGGGACTATGGCTACACCTTC. Drawing the rest from reference TRBV19 and TRBJ1-2, the complete variable domain is DGGITQSPKYLFRKEGQNVTLSCEQNLNHDAMYWYRQDPGQGLRLIYYSQIVNDFQKGDIAEGYSVSREKKESFPLTVTSAQKNPTAFYLCASSIGDYGYTFGSGTRLTVV.

This sequence joins TRBV5-6 and TRBJ2-7, with 12 positions matching TRBD2. CDR3 length: 15 residues. From germline, CDR1 is SGHDT and CDR2 YYEEEE. V lost 0 bases, J lost 4 bases, and 2 bases stayed unmatched. CDR3 nucleotide sequence: TGTGCCAGCAGCTTGGTCCTAGCGGGGGGGTACGAGCAGTACTTC. Residues: CASSLVLAGGYEQYF.

The chain links TRBV3-1 (or the pseudogene TRBV3-2) to TRBJ2-2; TRBD1 aligns across 8 bases. The CDR3 totals 15 residues. V lost 4 bases and J lost 4; bases outside the gene matches: 5. Germline V lookup: CDR1 LGHDT, CDR2 YNNKEL (reference sequence). The CDR3: CASSLRQGFTGELFF. The CDR3, as DNA: TGTGCCAGCAGCCTCAGACAGGGGTTCACCGGGGAGCTGTTTTTT.

The gene calls are TRBV15 and TRBJ1-4, with 8 bases aligning to TRBD1. The germline V gene has CDR1 LNHNV and CDR2 YYDKDF (reference sequence). The CDR3 sequence is 15 residues long. Trimming took 1 base from V and 11 from J; bases not matched to a gene: 9. The DNA of the CDR3 is TGTGCCACCAGCAGAGGTGGGGCAGGGGGCGGGAAACTGTTTTTT. As protein: CATSRGGAGGGKLFF.

This rearrangement joins TRBV9 to TRBJ2-1, with TRBD1 matching 8 bases. Germline V gene data show CDR1 as SGDLS and CDR2 as YYNGEE. The CDR3 spans 16 residues. V lost 1 base, J lost 7 bases, and 10 bases stayed unmatched. The CDR3 loop is CASSVRGGQGSNEQFF. CDR3 in DNA: TGTGCCAGCAGCGTAAGAGGTGGACAGGGATCAAATGAGCAGTTCTTC.

This sequence joins TRBV19 and TRBJ2-2, with D possibly matching TRBD2 (7 bases). Trimming removed 8 bases at V and 2 bases at J, with 18 bases between. The CDR3 is made up of 16 amino acids. CDR1 and CDR2 (germline): LNHDA, SQIVND (reference sequence). CDR3 region: CASLAPGGRNTGELFF. The CDR3 DNA reads TGTGCCAGTCTAGCACCCGGGGGGCGAAACACCGGGGAGCTGTTTTTT.

The gene calls are TRBV4-1 and TRBJ2-7, with D tentatively TRBD1 (6 bases). Trimming took 1 base from V and 0 from J, leaving 13 bases between them. The germline V gene encodes CDR1 MGHRA and CDR2 YSYEKL. The CDR3 has 16 amino acids. The CDR3 DNA is TGCGCCAGCAGCCAAGGACAGGACTGGTACTCCTACGAGCAGTACTTC. Translated, it gives CASSQGQDWYSYEQYF.

In this sample, this clone is medium-sized. CDR3 amino acids: CASSLRTGTSNQPQHF. The CDR3 DNA is TGTGCCAGCAGTTTACGGACAGGAACTAGCAATCAGCCCCAGCATTTT. J is TRBJ1-5 and V is TRBV6-5; 7 nucleotides agree with TRBD1. J was trimmed by 0 bases and V by 4 bases; bases with no gene match: 6. Germline V gene data show CDR1 as MNHEY and CDR2 as SVGAGI. The CDR3 runs to 16 residues.

The rearrangement joins TRBV7-9 to TRBJ2-7; D uncertain. In germline, CDR1 is SEHNR, CDR2 FQNEAQ (reference sequence). This CDR3 region has 14 residues. Trimming took off 1 base at V and 2 bases at J, with 9 bases between the two ends. The CDR3 sequence is CASSLVVRPYEQYF. The CDR3 bases are TGTGCCAGCAGCTTAGTGGTCAGGCCCTACGAGCAGTACTTC.

The chain joins TRBV4-1 to TRBJ2-4; TRBD2 agrees at 7 bases. This CDR3 is 15 amino acids long. Germline assignment: CDR1 MGHRA and CDR2 YSYEKL. With 3 bases clipped from V and 11 bases from J, the junction kept 13 bases outside the gene matches. The CDR3 protein is CASSQGSIGAGVQYF. The CDR3 coding sequence is TGCGCCAGCAGCCAGGGAAGCATTGGGGCGGGGGTTCAGTACTTC.

The chain recombines TRBV11-2 with TRBJ2-5, with TRBD1 matching over 10 bases. V lost 5 bases to trimming and J lost 5 bases; unmatched junction nucleotides: 8. Germline V CDR1 and CDR2: SGHAT, FQNNGV. CDR3 size: 15 residues. The CDR3 DNA reads TGTGCCAGCAGCCCCGGGACAGGGGTCAAGGAGACCCAGTACTTC. Its translation is CASSPGTGVKETQYF.